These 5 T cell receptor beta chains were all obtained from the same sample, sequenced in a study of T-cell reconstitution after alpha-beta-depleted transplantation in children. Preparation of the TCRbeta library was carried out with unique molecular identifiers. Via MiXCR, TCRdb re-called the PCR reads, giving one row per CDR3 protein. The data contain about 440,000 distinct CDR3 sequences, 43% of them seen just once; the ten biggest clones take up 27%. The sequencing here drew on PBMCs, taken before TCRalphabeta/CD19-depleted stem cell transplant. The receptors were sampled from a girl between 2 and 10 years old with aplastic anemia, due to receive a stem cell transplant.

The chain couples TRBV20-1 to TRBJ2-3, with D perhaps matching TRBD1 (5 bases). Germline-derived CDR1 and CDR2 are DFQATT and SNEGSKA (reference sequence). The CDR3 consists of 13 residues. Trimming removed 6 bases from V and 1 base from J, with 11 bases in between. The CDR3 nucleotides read TGCAGTGCCCCCCAGGGTGGCACAGATACGCAGTATTTT. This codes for CSAPQGGTDTQYF.

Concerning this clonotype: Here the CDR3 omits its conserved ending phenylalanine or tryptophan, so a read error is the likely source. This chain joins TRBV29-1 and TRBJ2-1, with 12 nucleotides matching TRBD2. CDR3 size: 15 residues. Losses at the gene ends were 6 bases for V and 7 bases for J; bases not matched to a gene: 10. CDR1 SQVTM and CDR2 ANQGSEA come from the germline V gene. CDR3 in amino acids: CSVQTSGSPRNEQFS. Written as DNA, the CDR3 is TGCAGCGTCCAGACTAGCGGGAGTCCCAGGAATGAGCAGTTCTCC.

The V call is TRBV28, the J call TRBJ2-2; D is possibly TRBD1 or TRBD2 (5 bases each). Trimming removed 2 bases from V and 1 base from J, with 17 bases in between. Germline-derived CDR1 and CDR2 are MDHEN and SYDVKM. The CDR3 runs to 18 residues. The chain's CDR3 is CASSLGYGLGRNTGELFF. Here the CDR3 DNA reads TGTGCCAGCAGTTTAGGGTATGGTTTGGGACGGAACACCGGGGAGCTGTTTTTT.

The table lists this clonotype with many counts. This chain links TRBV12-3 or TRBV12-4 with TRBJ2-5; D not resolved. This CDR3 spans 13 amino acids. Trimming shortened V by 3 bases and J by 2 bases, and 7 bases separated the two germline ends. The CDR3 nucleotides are TGTGCCAGCAGTTTCGGCGAACAAGAGACCCAGTACTTC. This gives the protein CASSFGEQETQYF.

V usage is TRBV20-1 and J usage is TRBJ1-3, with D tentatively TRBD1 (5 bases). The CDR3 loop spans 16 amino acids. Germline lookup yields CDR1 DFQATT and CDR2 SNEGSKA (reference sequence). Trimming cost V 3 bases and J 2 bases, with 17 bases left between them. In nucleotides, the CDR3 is TGCAGTGCTAGTTCATCCGCAGGGCTGGCTGGAAACACCATATATTTT. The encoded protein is CSASSSAGLAGNTIYF.